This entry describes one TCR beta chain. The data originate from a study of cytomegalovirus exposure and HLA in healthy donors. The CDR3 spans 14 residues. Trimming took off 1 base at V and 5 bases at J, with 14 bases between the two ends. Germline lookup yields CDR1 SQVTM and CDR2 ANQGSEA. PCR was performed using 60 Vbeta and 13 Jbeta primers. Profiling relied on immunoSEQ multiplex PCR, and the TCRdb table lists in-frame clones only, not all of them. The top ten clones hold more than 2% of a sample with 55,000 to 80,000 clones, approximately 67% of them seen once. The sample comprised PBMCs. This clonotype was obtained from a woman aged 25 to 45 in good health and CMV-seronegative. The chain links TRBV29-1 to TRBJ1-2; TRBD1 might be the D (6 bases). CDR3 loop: CSVEGTGSWYGYTF. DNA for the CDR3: TGCAGCGTTGAAGGCACAGGGTCTTGGTATGGCTACACCTTC.